Listed below are T cell receptor beta chains from one sample, sequenced in a study of cytomegalovirus exposure and HLA in healthy donors. The protocol was immunoSEQ multiplex PCR, while the TCRdb copy is restricted to in-frame clones and leaves out a portion. The sample lists under 150,000 clones, around 78% occurring once. Input material: PBMCs. These receptors were collected from a woman aged 40-49 years in good health and CMV-seronegative. CDR3s include the opening cysteine and the closing phenylalanine or tryptophan. Each record gives: J gene, V gene, D gene, clone size, CDR3 DNA, CDR3 protein. A D gene is named only where the DNA matches it firmly. Size values are once, few and many counts, or a class for expanded clones, and some rows have none.

TRBJ1-2	TRBV9	-	-	TGTGCCAGCAGCGTAGGCGGGGGGCGGAGTGGCTACACCTTC	CASSVGGGRSGYTF
TRBJ2-5	TRBV7-2	TRBD1	-	TGTGCCAGCAGCTTCAAGACAGGGGGCTCTGGGGAGACCCAGTACTTC	CASSFKTGGSGETQYF
TRBJ2-3	TRBV7-2	-	-	TGTGCCAGCAGCTCAAATGGGGGCTTAAATACGCAGTATTTT	CASSSNGGLNTQYF
TRBJ2-3	TRBV5-4	-	few	TGTGCCAGCAGCTTGGGCCGGGGCACAGATACGCAGTATTTT	CASSLGRGTDTQYF
TRBJ1-1	TRBV7-3	-	-	TGTGCCAGCAGCTTATCAGGGGTGAACACTGAAGCTTTCTTT	CASSLSGVNTEAFF
TRBJ1-2	TRBV7-9	-	-	TGTTCCAGCAGCTTTTCAGATAACTATGGCTACACCTTC	CSSSFSDNYGYTF
TRBJ2-1	TRBV7-2	TRBD2	-	TGTGCCAGCAGCTTAACGCTAGCGGCCTTTTACAATGAGCAGTTCTTC	CASSLTLAAFYNEQFF
TRBJ2-7	TRBV28	-	-	TGTGCCAGCAGTTTCCGCATTGTGCAGTACGAGCAGTACTTC	CASSFRIVQYEQYF
TRBJ2-1	TRBV9	-	few	TGTGCCAGCAGCAACTTAGAATGGAGCTCCTACAATGAGCAGTTCTTC	CASSNLEWSSYNEQFF
TRBJ1-2	TRBV29-1	TRBD1	-	TGCAGCGTTGAAGATCCAAGGACAGGGGACCTAGCTAACTATGGCTACACCTTC	CSVEDPRTGDLANYGYTF
TRBJ2-3	TRBV5-8	TRBD2	-	TGTGCCAGCAGCGCCGGGACTAGTGGCACAGATACGCAGTATTTT	CASSAGTSGTDTQYF
TRBJ1-2	TRBV15	-	-	TGTGCCACCAGCAGAGTGGGCAGGGTACAGAGCTACACCTTC	CATSRVGRVQSYTF
TRBJ2-4	TRBV5-5	TRBD2	-	TGTGCCAGCAGCTTGGAGACTAGCGGGAACATTCAGTACTTC	CASSLETSGNIQYF
TRBJ1-1	TRBV28	-	-	TGTGCCAGCACCCCCGAATGGGGCCGAGCTTTCTTT	CASTPEWGRAFF
TRBJ2-6	TRBV9	TRBD1	-	TGTGCCAGCAGCGTAAATCCGGGACAGGGAATCTCTGGGGCCAACGTCCTGACTTTC	CASSVNPGQGISGANVLTF
TRBJ2-3	TRBV7-8	TRBD2	-	TGTGCCAGCATAGAGCGGGAGGGGGGAGATACGCAGTATTTT	CASIEREGGDTQYF
TRBJ1-2	TRBV5-1	TRBD1	-	TGCGCCAGCAGCTTCGACGGGACAGGGAGCTATGGCTACACCTTC	CASSFDGTGSYGYTF
TRBJ2-2	TRBV9	TRBD2	few	TGTGCCAGCAGCGTAACCCAGACGACTAGCGGGAGTGGCGGGGAGCTGTTTTTT	CASSVTQTTSGSGGELFF
TRBJ1-4	TRBV10-3	-	-	TGTGCCATAAGGGGTGCAACTAATGAAAAACTGTTTTTT	CAIRGATNEKLFF
TRBJ2-5	TRBV5-5	TRBD2	few	TGTGCCAGCAGGATGGGGCTAGCGGGAGGTGAAGAGACCCAGTACTTC	CASRMGLAGGEETQYF
TRBJ1-3	TRBV18	-	-	TGTGCCAGCTCACTACAGGTCGTCTCTGGAAACACCATATATTTT	CASSLQVVSGNTIYF
TRBJ2-7	TRBV2	TRBD1	-	TGTGCCAGCATCATGGACAGGGTAGGGTACGAGCAGTACTTC	CASIMDRVGYEQYF
TRBJ2-7	TRBV4-1	-	-	TGCGCCAGCAGCCAAGATAGGTACAGCTCCTACGAGCAGTACTTC	CASSQDRYSSYEQYF
TRBJ2-5	TRBV7-9	TRBD1	-	TGTGCCAGCAGCCGACAGGGCCCCCAAGAGACCCAGTACTTC	CASSRQGPQETQYF
TRBJ1-2	TRBV28	TRBD1	-	TGTGCCAGCAGTTTATTTGGGGACAGTAATTTCCATGGCTACACCTTC	CASSLFGDSNFHGYTF
TRBJ2-6	TRBV7-9	-	-	TGTGCCAGCAGCCCCCACAGGGCTGGGGCCAACGTCCTGACTTTC	CASSPHRAGANVLTF
TRBJ2-1	TRBV25-1	TRBD2	once	TGTGCCAGCAGTATGGGGACTAGCTCCTACAATGAGCAGTTCTTC	CASSMGTSSYNEQFF
TRBJ1-1	TRBV6-1	-	once	TGTGCCAGCAGTCCCACAGGGATGCCTGAAGCTTTCTTT	CASSPTGMPEAFF
TRBJ1-2	TRBV28	TRBD1	once	TGTGCCAGCAGTTTCGACAGGGGAAGAGTCGGTGGCTACACCTTC	CASSFDRGRVGGYTF
TRBJ2-7	TRBV18	TRBD1	-	TGTGCCAGCTCACCCGGGACAGGGGCCTACGAGCAGTACTTC	CASSPGTGAYEQYF
TRBJ2-7	TRBV11-2	-	-	TGTGCCAGCAGCTTAACATCCCCCTACGAGCAGTACTTC	CASSLTSPYEQYF
TRBJ2-7	TRBV18	TRBD2	-	TGTGCCAGCTCACCACCGTCTAGCGGGAGGGCCCTCCACGAGCAGTACTTC	CASSPPSSGRALHEQYF
TRBJ2-7	TRBV18	-	-	TGTGCCAGCTCACCACGGGCCAACTCCTACGAGCAGTACTTC	CASSPRANSYEQYF
TRBJ1-1	TRBV9	-	-	TGTGCCAGCAGCGTAGGAGGTTACAGACAGTCAGAAGCTTTCTTT	CASSVGGYRQSEAFF
TRBJ1-1	TRBV25-1	-	-	TGTGCCAGCAGTGAATGGACAGAAAGCACTGAAGCTTTCTTT	CASSEWTESTEAFF
TRBJ1-2	TRBV10-1	-	-	TGCGCCAGCAGTGAGGCGGGGACCACTAACTATGGCTACACCTTC	CASSEAGTTNYGYTF
TRBJ2-7	TRBV10-3	-	-	TGTGCCATCAGTGAGTCGACAGGTAACTACGAGCAGTACTTC	CAISESTGNYEQYF
TRBJ2-1	TRBV11-2	-	few	TGTGCCAGCAGCTCTCTAATGTCTGAGCAGTTCTTC	CASSSLMSEQFF
TRBJ1-3	TRBV19	-	-	TGTGCCAGTAGGTATACAGCTGGAAACACCATATATTTT	CASRYTAGNTIYF
TRBJ2-7	TRBV10-3	-	-	TGTGCCATCAGTGAGGGGCAACCCTACGAGCAGTACTTC	CAISEGQPYEQYF
TRBJ2-7	TRBV11-2	-	-	TGTGCCAGCAGCTTAGAGGCGGGGGCCGGGCAGTACTTC	CASSLEAGAGQYF
TRBJ2-7	TRBV7-2	TRBD2	-	TGTGCCAGCAGCTCCGAGCGGGAGTCCTACGAGCAGTACTTC	CASSSERESYEQYF
TRBJ2-1	TRBV5-6	TRBD2	-	TGTGCCAGCACAACACTAGCGGGGGGTTACAATGAGCAGTTCTTC	CASTTLAGGYNEQFF
TRBJ2-2	TRBV5-6	-	-	TGTGCCAGCAGCATAGCAGGGGTCGTTACCGGGGAGCTGTTTTTT	CASSIAGVVTGELFF
TRBJ2-1	TRBV4-1	-	few	TGCGCCAGCAGCCAAGATAAGGGGGTTAGAGCGGAGACCTACAATGAGCAGTTCTTC	CASSQDKGVRAETYNEQFF
TRBJ1-2	TRBV4-1	-	-	TGCGCCAGCAGCCAAGGGCCGGTCAGGGTAAACTATGGCTACACCTTC	CASSQGPVRVNYGYTF